This T cell receptor beta chain was captured in a study of blood T cell repertoires in COVID-19. Turning to the study itself: Specimens from acute and convalescent COVID-19 originated in the United States, Italy and Spain.

The repertoire was sequenced with immunoSEQ multiplex PCR; TCRdb's copy has only in-frame clones and lacks some. The sample holds 450,000 to 500,000 clones, over 75% seen once. The CDR3 totals 12 residues. Germline V gene data show CDR1 as SGHNT and CDR2 as YYREEE (reference sequence). V trimming: 4 bases; J trimming: 4 bases; junction bases outside the gene matches: 1. V and J are TRBV5-4 and TRBJ2-5; 7 positions agree with TRBD2. The receptor's source is a human donor in a cohort sampled during active COVID-19. Sequenced input: peripheral blood. CDR3 nucleotide sequence: TGTGCCAGCAGCCCGGGGGGAGAGACCCAGTACTTC. Translation: CASSPGGETQYF.